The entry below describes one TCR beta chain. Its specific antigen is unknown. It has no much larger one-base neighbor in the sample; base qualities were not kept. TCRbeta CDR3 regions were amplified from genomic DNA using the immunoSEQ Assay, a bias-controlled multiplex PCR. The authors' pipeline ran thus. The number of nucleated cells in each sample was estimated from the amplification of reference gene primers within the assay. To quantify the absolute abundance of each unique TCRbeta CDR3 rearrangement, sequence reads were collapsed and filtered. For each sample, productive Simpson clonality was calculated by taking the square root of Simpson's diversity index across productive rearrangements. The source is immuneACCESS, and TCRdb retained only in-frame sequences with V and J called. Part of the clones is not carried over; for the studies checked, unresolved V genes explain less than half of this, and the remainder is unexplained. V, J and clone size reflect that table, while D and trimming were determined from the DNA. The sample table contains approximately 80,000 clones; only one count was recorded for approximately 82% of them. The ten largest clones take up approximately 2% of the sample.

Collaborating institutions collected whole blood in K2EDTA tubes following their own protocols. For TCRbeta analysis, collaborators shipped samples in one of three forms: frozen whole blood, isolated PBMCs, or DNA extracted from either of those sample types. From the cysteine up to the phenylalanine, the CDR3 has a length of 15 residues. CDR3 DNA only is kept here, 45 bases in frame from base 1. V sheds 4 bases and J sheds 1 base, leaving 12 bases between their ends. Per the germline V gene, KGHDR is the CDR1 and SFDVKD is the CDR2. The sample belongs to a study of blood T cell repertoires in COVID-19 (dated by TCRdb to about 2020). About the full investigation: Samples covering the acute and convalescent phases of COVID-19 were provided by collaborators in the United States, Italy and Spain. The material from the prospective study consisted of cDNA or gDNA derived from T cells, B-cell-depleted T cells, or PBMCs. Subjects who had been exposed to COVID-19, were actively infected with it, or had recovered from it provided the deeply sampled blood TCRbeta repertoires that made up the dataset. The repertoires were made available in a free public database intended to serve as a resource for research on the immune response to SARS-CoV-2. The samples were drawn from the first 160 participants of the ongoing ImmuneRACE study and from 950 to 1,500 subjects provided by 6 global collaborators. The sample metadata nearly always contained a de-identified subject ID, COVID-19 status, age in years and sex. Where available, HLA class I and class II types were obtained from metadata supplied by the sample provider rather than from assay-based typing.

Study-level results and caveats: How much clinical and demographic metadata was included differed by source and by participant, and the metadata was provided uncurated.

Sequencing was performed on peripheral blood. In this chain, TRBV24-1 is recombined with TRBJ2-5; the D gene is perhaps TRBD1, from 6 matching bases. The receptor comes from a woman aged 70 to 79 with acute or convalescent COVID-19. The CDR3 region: CATSDQGQIQETQYF. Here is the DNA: TGTGCCACCAGTGACCAAGGACAGATCCAAGAGACCCAGTACTTC.